A single sample is the source of the 22 T cell receptor beta chains below, sequenced in a study of beta chain features in type 1 diabetes. Expressed TCRB transcripts were sequenced after all isolated RNA was converted to cDNA. Sequenced by immunoSEQ multiplex PCR; TCRdb stores in-frame clones only, minus some. The table lists a few hundred thousand clones, around 15% of them singletons. Material for sequencing was central memory CD4+ T cells from blood. The source of these receptors is a man aged 30 to 45 in good health.

This chain links TRBV6-6 with TRBJ1-4; 8 nucleotides agree with TRBD1. Germline CDR1 MNHNY, CDR2 SVGAGI (reference sequence). The junction had 7 bases not matched to a gene; V was cut back by 5 bases and J by 8 bases. The CDR3 consists of 14 residues. The CDR3 DNA reads TGTGCCAGCAGTACGACAGGGGATCGCGAAAAACTGTTTTTT. Protein product: CASSTTGDREKLFF.

The chain employs TRBV4-1 and TRBJ1-1, with D possibly matching TRBD1 (5 bases). V was pared by 3 bases and J by 1 base, with 9 bases between. The CDR3 consists of 14 residues. Germline V gene data show CDR1 as MGHRA and CDR2 as YSYEKL. The CDR3 coding sequence is TGCGCCAGCAGCCATCGCGGACAGAACACTGAAGCTTTCTTT. This encodes CASSHRGQNTEAFF.

In its sample, this clone was seen a few times. The chain is built from TRBV19 and TRBJ2-3, with TRBD2 identical over 10 bases. The J segment lost 3 bases and the V segment lost 4 bases, leaving 1 base of the junction unmatched. The CDR3 is 14 amino acids. CDR1 and CDR2 (germline): LNHDA, SQIVND (reference sequence). The DNA for the CDR3 is TGTGCCAGTAGTACTAGCGGGGGAACAGATACGCAGTATTTT. Translation: CASSTSGGTDTQYF.

The chain has TRBV6-5 and TRBJ1-1; TRBD1 is a possible D gene (5 bases). Trimming removed 0 bases from V and 10 bases from J, with 12 bases in between. The CDR3 is made up of 13 amino acids. CDR1 is MNHEY and CDR2 is SVGAGI in the germline V gene. The CDR3 nucleotides are TGTGCCAGCAGTTACTCGACCGCAGGGCGAGCTTTCTTT. Protein sequence: CASSYSTAGRAFF.

V and J are TRBV30 and TRBJ1-1, with D perhaps matching TRBD1 (6 bases). The germline CDR1 and CDR2 sequences are GTSNPN and SVGIG (reference sequence). This CDR3 is built from 12 residues. V gave up 7 bases and J gave up 3 bases, with 12 bases separating them. CDR3 amino acids: CASNRAHTEAFF. The CDR3 nucleotides read TGTGCCTCAAACAGGGCTCACACTGAAGCTTTCTTT.

V is TRBV7-2 and J is TRBJ2-1; 10 bases are shared with TRBD2. This CDR3 has 15 residues. The V gene's germline CDR1 is SGHTA and CDR2 FQGNSA. V dropped 7 bases and J dropped 4; count of bases not matched to a gene: 7. CDR3 bases: TGTGCCAGCACCCGTAGCGGGGGGATATACAATGAGCAGTTCTTC. The encoded protein is CASTRSGGIYNEQFF. The variable domain in full, completed from reference TRBV7-2 and TRBJ2-1, reads GAGVSQSPSNKVTEKGKDVELRCDPISGHTALYWYRQSLGQGLEFLIYFQGNSAPDKSGLPSDRFSAERTGGSVSTLTIQRTQQEDSAVYLCASTRSGGIYNEQFFGPGTRLTVL.

V usage is TRBV4-2 and J usage is TRBJ2-5, with 9 bases aligning to TRBD1. Trimming took 8 bases from V and 5 from J; bases not matched to a gene: 6. In germline, CDR1 is LGHNA, CDR2 YNFKEQ. The CDR3 has 13 amino acids. The CDR3 region is CASGQDRGETQYF. CDR3 coding DNA: TGTGCCAGCGGACAAGACAGGGGGGAGACCCAGTACTTC.

This clone has a handful of counts. The chain joins TRBV2 to TRBJ2-1; 8 bases line up with TRBD2. Germline V lookup: CDR1 SNHLY, CDR2 FYNNEI. V dropped 7 bases and J dropped 5; count of bases not matched to a gene: 7. There are 14 residues in the CDR3. CDR3 in DNA: TGTGCCAGCACCACCGGGACTAGGGACAATGAGCAGTTCTTC. This sequence encodes CASTTGTRDNEQFF.

This clone has only a few counts. The chain recombines TRBV7-2 with TRBJ2-3; D possibly uses TRBD1 or TRBD2 (5 bases each). This CDR3 is 16 amino acids long. Trimming shortened V by 2 bases and J by 4 bases, and 16 bases separated the two germline ends. The V gene's germline CDR1 is SGHTA and CDR2 FQGNSA. CDR3 coding DNA: TGTGCCAGCAGCTTATCTGAGGGGTCCGGGGCAGATACGCAGTATTTT. This encodes CASSLSEGSGADTQYF. Based on the CDR3 plus reference TRBV7-2 and TRBJ2-3, the full variable domain is GAGVSQSPSNKVTEKGKDVELRCDPISGHTALYWYRQSLGQGLEFLIYFQGNSAPDKSGLPSDRFSAERTGGSVSTLTIQRTQQEDSAVYLCASSLSEGSGADTQYFGPGTRLTVL.

This chain uses TRBV9 with TRBJ1-2; D not resolved. Germline V CDR1 and CDR2: SGDLS, YYNGEE. This CDR3 is 13 amino acids long. The ends were cut back, 4 bases at V and 6 bases at J, with 13 bases in the middle. CDR3 nucleotide sequence: TGTGCCAGCAGCTTAGGGTCCGGGAATGGCTACACCTTC. It yields the protein CASSLGSGNGYTF. Variable domain in full (rest from reference TRBV9 and TRBJ1-2): DSGVTQTPKHLITATGQRVTLRCSPRSGDLSVYWYQQSLDQGLQFLIQYYNGEERAKGNILERFSAQQFPDLHSELNLSSLELGDSALYFCASSLGSGNGYTFGSGTRLTVV.

As concerns this clone: The junction does not match germline at one end; this may be a read error. CDR3 sequence: CARSPRAFKQGYTF. In DNA form, the CDR3 reads TGTGCCCGGAGTCCCCGGGCCTTCAAACAGGGCTACACCTTC. The V call is TRBV30, the J call TRBJ1-2, with D unresolved. CDR1 GTSNPN and CDR2 SVGIG come from the germline V gene (reference sequence). This CDR3 region has 14 residues.

V and J are TRBV27 and TRBJ1-5; the D gene is possibly TRBD1 (6 bases). The CDR3 loop spans 15 amino acids. The V gene's germline CDR1 is MNHEY and CDR2 SMNVEV (reference sequence). V lost 6 bases, J lost 9 bases, and 21 bases lay in between. This CDR3 is CASRSLTGPSLPQHF. CDR3 nucleotide sequence: TGTGCCAGCAGGAGCCTGACAGGTCCGTCATTGCCCCAGCATTTT.

Ten or more counts support this clone. The rearrangement links TRBV18 to TRBJ2-1; D remains unclear. Germline V gene sequence: CDR1 KGHSH, CDR2 LQKENI. Trimming pared 2 bases from V and 6 bases from J, leaving 11 bases between. The CDR3 totals 14 residues. In nucleotides, the CDR3 is TGTGCCAGCTCACCAAGTCCTGGACGCAATGAGCAGTTCTTC. Protein product: CASSPSPGRNEQFF.

In this sample, this clone turned up a few times. The chain carries TRBV5-1 and TRBJ2-5, with a tentative D call TRBD2 (5 bases). In germline, CDR1 is SGHRS, CDR2 YFSETQ. CDR3 length equals 15 residues. V lost 0 bases, J lost 1 base, and 10 bases lay in between. In DNA form, the CDR3 reads TGCGCCAGCAGCTTGGTAGCGCGACCCCAAGAGACCCAGTACTTC. The encoded protein is CASSLVARPQETQYF.

Only a few counts were recorded for this clone. This chain joins TRBV7-2 and TRBJ2-1, with D tentatively TRBD1 (5 bases). The germline CDR1 and CDR2 sequences are SGHTA and FQGNSA. This CDR3 is built from 13 residues. Between the trimmed V and J ends, which lost 4 bases and 4 bases, there was a span of 8 bases. The chain's CDR3 is CASSSGHYNEQFF. Written as DNA, the CDR3 is TGTGCCAGCAGCTCCGGACATTACAATGAGCAGTTCTTC.

The chain employs TRBV7-2 and TRBJ2-3; D might be TRBD2 (5 bases). This CDR3 comprises 15 residues. The germline gives CDR1 SGHTA, CDR2 FQGNSA. V shed 4 bases and J shed 0 bases, with 11 bases lying between them. In nucleotides, the CDR3 is TGTGCCAGCAGCTCGGACGGGAAAAGCACAGATACGCAGTATTTT. Translating gives CASSSDGKSTDTQYF.

This clone appeared a few times. V usage is TRBV30 and J usage is TRBJ1-5; no firm D call. The CDR3 has 14 residues. Germline V gives CDR1 GTSNPN, CDR2 SVGIG (reference sequence). With 0 bases removed from V and 3 bases from J, the gap between germline ends came to 9 bases. The CDR3 DNA reads as TGTGCCTGGAGTGTTTCAGTATACAATCAGCCCCAGCATTTT. It specifies CAWSVSVYNQPQHF.

There are a few counts of this clone. The chain uses TRBV29-1 and TRBJ2-2; a possible D gene is TRBD2 (7 bases). V lost 6 bases, J lost 5 bases, and 16 bases lay in between. The germline V gene has CDR1 SQVTM and CDR2 ANQGSEA. The CDR3 runs 14 residues. The CDR3 sequence: CSVSAGARTGELFF. The CDR3 region has the DNA TGCAGCGTATCGGCGGGGGCGCGGACCGGGGAGCTGTTTTTT.

Worth noting for this clone: The sample contains more than one DNA sequence encoding this CDR3. The chain links TRBV13 to TRBJ2-5; D is unclear. CDR3 size: 12 residues. CDR1 and CDR2 (germline): PRHDT, FYEKMQ (reference sequence). V lost 2 bases, J lost 5 bases, and 6 bases lay in between. The CDR3 DNA sequence: TGTGCCAGCAGCTTACCTCGGGAGACCCAGTACTTC. Protein sequence: CASSLPRETQYF. Full variable domain (missing parts from reference TRBV13 and TRBJ2-5): AAGVIQSPRHLIKEKRETATLKCYPIPRHDTVYWYQQGPGQDPQFLISFYEKMQSDKGSIPDRFSAQQFSDYHSELNMSSLELGDSALYFCASSLPRETQYFGPGTRLLVL.

This clone was recorded a few times. The rearrangement links TRBV15 to TRBJ2-3, with TRBD1 as a possible D gene (6 bases). V was clipped by 9 bases and J by 0 bases, with 13 bases between them. The germline V gene has CDR1 LNHNV and CDR2 YYDKDF (reference sequence). The CDR3 extends over 14 amino acids. CDR3 loop: CATTRDMSTDTQYF. The CDR3 nucleotides are TGTGCCACAACCCGGGACATGAGCACAGATACGCAGTATTTT.

Worth noting for this clone: The sample holds other DNA sequences that translate to the same CDR3. The J gene is TRBJ2-3, the V gene TRBV30; D unresolved. The germline CDR1 and CDR2 sequences are GTSNPN and SVGIG (reference sequence). Trimming left V 0 bases short and J 5 bases short, with 9 bases between. The CDR3 contains 13 residues. CDR3 amino acids: CAWSVRVRDTQYF. For the CDR3, the DNA is TGTGCCTGGAGTGTACGAGTCCGAGATACGCAGTATTTT.

V and J are TRBV27 and TRBJ2-7; no definite D call. Trimming removed 5 bases at V and 3 bases at J, with 17 bases between. Germline V gene sequence: CDR1 MNHEY, CDR2 SMNVEV (reference sequence). This CDR3 contains 15 residues. The CDR3 DNA sequence: TGTGCCAGCAGTACAAGCCTTAGTGAGCGCTACGAGCAGTACTTC. Its translation is CASSTSLSERYEQYF.